This entry is about one TCR beta chain. Its antigen is unidentified. The data were obtained in a study of Ad26.COV2.S vaccination and SARS-CoV-2 variants. Study-level background: In the COV1001 trial, the donor was in the Ad26.COV2.S arm. The authors gave Ad26.COV2.S intramuscularly, either once or twice 56 days apart.

Treatment of the sample: around 19 received Ad26.COV2.S at low or high dose, single or two shots; 5 received placebo; per-sample allocation not given. Repertoires come from day 63 after the first vaccine or placebo injection. The method was immunoSEQ multiplex PCR; TCRdb's version includes in-frame clones alone and lacks a portion of them. Of 290,000 or so clones listed, roughly 86% are singletons. The CDR3 is 14 amino acids. Trimming left V 0 bases short and J 5 bases short, with 10 bases between. From germline, CDR1 is SGHDT and CDR2 YYEEEE. Study conclusions and caveats: It was found that vaccine and placebo recipients had similar non-spike TCR breadth. Analyses that measured TCR breadth and depth may have underestimated total T cell responses.

The chain employs TRBV5-6 and TRBJ2-3, with unresolved D. Specimen: peripheral blood, collected in a trial of Ad26.COV2.S vaccine versus placebo. The TCR originated in a person between 18 and 65 years old who received the Ad26.COV2.S COVID-19 vaccine or a placebo. CDR3 bases: TGTGCCAGCAGCTTGGTTTGGATCCAAGATACGCAGTATTTT. Translating it yields CASSLVWIQDTQYF. Complete variable domain (other parts from reference TRBV5-6 and TRBJ2-3): DAGVTQSPTHLIKTRGQQVTLRCSPKSGHDTVSWYQQALGQGPQFIFQYYEEEERQRGNFPDRFSGHQFPNYSSELNVNALLLGDSALYLCASSLVWIQDTQYFGPGTRLTVL.